This TCR beta chain came from a study of cytomegalovirus exposure and HLA in healthy donors. For the study at large: The approximately 690 first-cohort repertoires and the 100 to 150 validation repertoires shared the same platform, a later analysis reported.

TCRdb's table, derived via immunoSEQ multiplex PCR, lists solely in-frame clones and lacks some. The sample lists some 170,000 clones, roughly nine tenths occurring once. The clonotype originates from a man aged 18 to 35 in good health and CMV-seropositive. Sequenced: PBMCs.

Here the CDR3 reads CASLAGGKRFGYTF. The CDR3 DNA is TGTGCCAGCCTGGCAGGGGGGAAAAGGTTTGGCTACACCTTC. The chain carries TRBV28 and TRBJ1-2, with 7 bases lining up with TRBD1. Unmatched junction bases numbered 13, after V lost 8 bases and J lost 7 bases. Germline CDR1 reads MDHEN; CDR2 reads SYDVKM. The CDR3 runs 14 residues.